This TCR beta chain was identified during a study of blood T cell repertoires in COVID-19. Study as a whole: The United States, Italy and Spain provided the acute and convalescent COVID-19 samples. Sample material is recorded as cDNA or gDNA derived from T cells, B-cell-depleted T cells, or PBMCs.

The CDR3 runs to 15 residues. Germline assignment: CDR1 MDHEN and CDR2 SYDVKM. The V gene lost 6 bases and the J gene lost 0 bases, with 14 bases spanning the gap. In the authors' methods: Estimation of nucleated cell counts was performed using reference gene primer amplification. Here immunoSEQ multiplex PCR was the method, and the copy in TCRdb shows in-frame clones only, minus some. The DNA was the basis for D and trimming; V, J and clone size are from that table. The sample shows 68,000 or so clones, over 60% of them seen only once. The sequenced material came from peripheral blood. This TCR derives from a human donor in a cohort sampled during active COVID-19. The rearrangement uses TRBV28 and TRBJ1-2; D gene ambiguous. CDR3 amino acids: CASSTESSPNYGYTF. The CDR3, as DNA: TGTGCCAGCAGCACAGAGTCATCACCTAACTATGGCTACACCTTC.